This entry describes one TCR beta chain. Germline trimming cut 5 bases from V and 3 bases from J; bases unmatched to any gene: 3. CDR1 and CDR2 from the germline V gene are LNHNV and YYDKDF (reference sequence). CDR3 size: 15 residues. This sample stems from a study of T cell changes during pregnancy in multiple sclerosis. Measured with immunoSEQ multiplex PCR; TCRdb has only the in-frame clones, and not every one. The table has 45,000 to 60,000 clones, 85% to 95% seen once. The TCR comes from a female donor with multiple sclerosis, enrolled in a pregnancy study. This chain links TRBV15 with TRBJ2-5, with 13 bases fitting TRBD2. The sample in question was CD4+ T cells from peripheral blood mononuclear cells, obtained before pregnancy. CDR3 nucleotide sequence: TGTGCCACCAGCGTTACTAGCGGGAGGGAAGAGACCCAGTACTTC. Its translation is CATSVTSGREETQYF.